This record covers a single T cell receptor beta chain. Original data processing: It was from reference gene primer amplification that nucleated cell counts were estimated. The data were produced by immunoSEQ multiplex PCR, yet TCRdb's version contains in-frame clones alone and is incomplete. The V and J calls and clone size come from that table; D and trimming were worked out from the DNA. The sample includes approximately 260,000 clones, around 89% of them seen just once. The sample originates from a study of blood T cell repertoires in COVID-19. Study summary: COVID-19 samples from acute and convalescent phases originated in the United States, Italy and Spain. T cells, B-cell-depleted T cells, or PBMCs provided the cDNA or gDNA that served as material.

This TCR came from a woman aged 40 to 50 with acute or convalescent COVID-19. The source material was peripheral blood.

Written as DNA, the CDR3 is TGTGCCAGCTCACCGAGGAGAGATACGCAGTATTTT. Translated, it gives CASSPRRDTQYF. The chain is built from TRBV18 and TRBJ2-3, with D unclear. Trimming left V 3 bases short and J 5 bases short, with 6 bases between. The CDR3 is 12 residues long. Looked up from germline, CDR1 is KGHSH and CDR2 is LQKENI.